This T cell receptor (beta chain) was obtained from a study of T-cell reconstitution after alpha-beta-depleted transplantation in children (dated by TCRdb to about 2016). Concerning the study at large: T-cell immune reconstitution after TCRalphabeta/CD19-depleted allogeneic hematopoietic cell transplantation in children was quantitatively tracked in the study by means of TCR repertoire profiling. The investigation overall reported the following: Over the following months the frequencies of hyperexpanded clones went down, and after one year T-cell counts and TCRbeta diversity were mostly credited to newly produced T cells. The apparently early alphabetaT-cell count recovery about two months after transplant was reportedly dependent on only several hundred rapidly expanded clones derived from non-depleted graft cells. The high TCRbeta diversity at day 60 in some patients was ascribed to recipient T cells and intrathymic progenitors that had survived conditioning.

To prepare the library, PCR was applied. TCRdb shows the sequencer as Illumina HiSeq 2500. TCR library preparation used molecular barcoding, with unique molecular identifiers applied to normalize quantification of the TCRbeta repertoire. TCRdb trimmed public reads at Q25 via fastp, called clones via MiXCR and kept in-frame beta chains. For every CDR3 protein sequence, its rows merge into one entry that carries the most common genes and DNA. Counted in this sample were roughly 570,000 distinct CDR3 sequences; 25% to 30% of them appeared once. About 35% of the sample is taken by the ten largest. The CDR3 sequence holds 13 residues, the cysteine and phenylalanine included. Only the CDR3 region is kept as DNA, spanning 39 bases read in frame from base 1. CDR1 and CDR2 are drawn from the germline V gene (reference sequence): DFQATT, SNEGSKA. V is trimmed back by 3 bases and J by 2 bases, and the junction contains 3 bases that no gene match accounts for.

A remark on this clonotype: This clone's antigen is unknown. No much larger clonotype is one base removed from it; base qualities were not supplied.

The treatment or condition label for this specimen denotes: allogeneic hematopoietic cell transplantation with graft depleted of TCRalphabeta T cells and CD19 B cells. TCRalphabeta/CD19-depleted allogeneic hematopoietic cell grafts were given to the transplant recipients, all of whom were children. This specimen consisted of PBMCs, obtained before TCRalphabeta/CD19-depleted stem cell transplant. The chain was built from TRBV20-1 and TRBJ1-1, with 7 junctional bases fitting TRBD1. The sequence was obtained from a boy in the first two years of life with Wiskott-Aldrich syndrome, due to receive a stem cell transplant. Here is the DNA: TGCAGTGCTAGGGGACAGACTAACACTGAAGCTTTCTTT. Its translation reads: CSARGQTNTEAFF.